Below, one T cell receptor (beta chain) is given with its context. What it binds is not known. A junction end diverges from the germline sequence, so it may reflect a read error. ViraFEST used viral peptide pools to expand antigen-specific CD4+ T cells before sequencing. Cultured cells yielded isolated CD4+ T cells after 10 to 11 days. Vaccination of participants consisted of two doses of either the BNT162b2 or mRNA-1273 vaccine. TCRdb's copy holds only in-frame clones and misses some; the assay was immunoSEQ multiplex PCR. Among around 46,000 clones listed, about 70% were seen once. The CDR3 contains 14 residues. The germline CDR1 and CDR2 sequences are MNHEY and SVGAGI. These data are taken from a study of vaccination effects on CD4 cells after COVID-19.

Sequencing used CD4+ T cells from PBMCs cultured with HCoV-OC43 spike peptides, obtained after COVID-19 vaccination. The subset was: HCoV-OC43 spike overlapping peptide pool stimulation. This sequence joins TRBV6-5 and TRBJ1-2; 9 bases are shared with TRBD1. This TCR came from a human donor who received a COVID-19 vaccine. DNA for the CDR3: TGTGCCAGCAGTTACCTAACAGGGGGCGCGGTCACCTTCTTC. This encodes CASSYLTGGAVTFF.